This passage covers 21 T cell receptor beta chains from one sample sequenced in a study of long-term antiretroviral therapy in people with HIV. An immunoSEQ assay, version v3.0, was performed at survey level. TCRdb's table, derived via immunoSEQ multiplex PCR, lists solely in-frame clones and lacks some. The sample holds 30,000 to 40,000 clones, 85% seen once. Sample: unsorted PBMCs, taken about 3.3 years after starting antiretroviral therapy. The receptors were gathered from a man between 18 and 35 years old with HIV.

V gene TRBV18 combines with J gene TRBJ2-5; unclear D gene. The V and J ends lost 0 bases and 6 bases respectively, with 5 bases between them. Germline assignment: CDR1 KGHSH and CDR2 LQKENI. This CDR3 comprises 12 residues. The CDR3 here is CASSPPMQTQYF. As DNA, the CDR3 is TGTGCCAGCTCACCACCGATGCAGACCCAGTACTTC.

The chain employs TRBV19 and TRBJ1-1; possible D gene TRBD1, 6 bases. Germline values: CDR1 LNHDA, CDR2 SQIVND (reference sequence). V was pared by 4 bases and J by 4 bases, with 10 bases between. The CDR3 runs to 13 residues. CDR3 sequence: CASSNSGATEAFF. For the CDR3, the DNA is TGTGCCAGTAGTAATTCAGGGGCCACTGAAGCTTTCTTT.

In nucleotides, the CDR3 is TGTGCCAGTACCTTGCGGCCCCCTTCCGATGAGCAGTTCTTC. Translating it yields CASTLRPPSDEQFF. The chain combines TRBV19 with TRBJ2-1, with unresolved D. Germline V gene lookup returns CDR1 LNHDA and CDR2 SQIVND (reference sequence). CDR3 length: 14 residues. V lost 7 bases to trimming and J lost 8 bases, with 18 bases between them.

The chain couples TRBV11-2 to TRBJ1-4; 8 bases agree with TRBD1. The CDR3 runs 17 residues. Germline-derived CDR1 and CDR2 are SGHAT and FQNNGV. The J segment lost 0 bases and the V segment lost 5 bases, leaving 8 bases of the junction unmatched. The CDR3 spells CASSLGQGQTTNEKLFF. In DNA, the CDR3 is TGTGCCAGCAGCCTAGGACAGGGCCAAACAACTAATGAAAAACTGTTTTTT.

CDR3 nucleotides: TGTGCCATCAGCTCTGATAGGGGGGCTAATGAAAAACTGTTTTTT. The encoded protein is CAISSDRGANEKLFF. V and J are TRBV10-3 and TRBJ1-4, with a possible D match to TRBD1 (6 bases). Germline-derived CDR1 and CDR2 are ENHRY and SYGVKD. The germline V and J ends were trimmed by 6 bases and 3 bases, with 14 bases remaining between them. The length of the CDR3 is 15 residues.

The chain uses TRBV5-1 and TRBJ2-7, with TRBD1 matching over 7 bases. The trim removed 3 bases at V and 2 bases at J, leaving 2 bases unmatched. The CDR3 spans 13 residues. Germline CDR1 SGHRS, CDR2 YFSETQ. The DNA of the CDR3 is TGCGCCAGCAGCTGGACAGGAGCCTACGAGCAGTACTTC. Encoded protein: CASSWTGAYEQYF. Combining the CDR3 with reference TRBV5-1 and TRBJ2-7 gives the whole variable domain KAGVTQTPRYLIKTRGQQVTLSCSPISGHRSVSWYQQTPGQGLQFLFEYFSETQRNKGNFPGRFSGRQFSNSRSEMNVSTLELGDSALYLCASSWTGAYEQYFGPGTRLTVT.

This chain's CDR3 is CASSYKQGARNTEAFF. In nucleotides, the CDR3 is TGTGCCAGCAGCTACAAACAGGGGGCGAGGAACACTGAAGCTTTCTTT. V and J are TRBV5-5 and TRBJ1-1, with 9 bases lining up with TRBD1. The CDR3 length is 16 residues. The germline gives CDR1 SGHKS, CDR2 YYEKEE (reference sequence). The V and J ends lost 3 bases and 1 base, in that order; junction bases with no gene match: 7.

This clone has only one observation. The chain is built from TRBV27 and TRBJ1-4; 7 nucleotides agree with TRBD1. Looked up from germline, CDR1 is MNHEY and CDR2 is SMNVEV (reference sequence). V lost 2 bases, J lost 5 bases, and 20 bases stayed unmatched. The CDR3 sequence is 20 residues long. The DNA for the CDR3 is TGTGCCAGCAGTTTACGGCACGACGCGGTCACAGGGGTCCGAAATGAAAAACTGTTTTTT. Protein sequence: CASSLRHDAVTGVRNEKLFF. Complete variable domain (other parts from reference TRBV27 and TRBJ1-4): EAQVTQNPRYLITVTGKKLTVTCSQNMNHEYMSWYRQDPGLGLRQIYYSMNVEVTDKGDVPEGYKVSRKEKRNFPLILESPSPNQTSLYFCASSLRHDAVTGVRNEKLFFGSGTQLSVL.

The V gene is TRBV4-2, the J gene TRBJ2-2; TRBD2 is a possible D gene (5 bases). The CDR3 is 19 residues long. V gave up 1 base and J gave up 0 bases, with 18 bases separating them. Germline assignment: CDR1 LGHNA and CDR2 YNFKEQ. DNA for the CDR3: TGTGCCAGCAGCCAAGTGGGCCTGGAGGAAAGACCGAACACCGGGGAGCTGTTTTTT. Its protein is CASSQVGLEERPNTGELFF.

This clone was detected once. CDR3 DNA: TGTGCCAGCAGTGAACGGGGGAGGAACACTGAAGCTTTCTTT. Protein: CASSERGRNTEAFF. The chain couples TRBV2 to TRBJ1-1; TRBD1 might be the D (5 bases). The CDR3 consists of 14 residues. Per the germline V gene, CDR1 is SNHLY and CDR2 is FYNNEI. V gave up 2 bases and J gave up 1 base, with 8 bases separating them.

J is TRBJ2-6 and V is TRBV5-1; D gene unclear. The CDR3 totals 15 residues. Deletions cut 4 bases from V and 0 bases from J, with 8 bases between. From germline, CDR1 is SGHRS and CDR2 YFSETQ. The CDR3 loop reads CASSPLYSGANVLTF. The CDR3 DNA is TGCGCCAGCAGCCCTTTGTACTCTGGGGCCAACGTCCTGACTTTC.

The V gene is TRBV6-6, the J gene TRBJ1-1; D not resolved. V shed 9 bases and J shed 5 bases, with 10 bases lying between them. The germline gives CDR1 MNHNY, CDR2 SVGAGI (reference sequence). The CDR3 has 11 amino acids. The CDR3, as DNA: TGTGCCAGTTTGGAGAGGACTGAAGCTTTCTTT. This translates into CASLERTEAFF.

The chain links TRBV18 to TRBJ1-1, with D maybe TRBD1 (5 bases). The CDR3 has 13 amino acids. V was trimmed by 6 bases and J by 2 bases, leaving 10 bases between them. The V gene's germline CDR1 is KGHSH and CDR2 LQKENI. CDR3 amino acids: CASSPGHNTEAFF. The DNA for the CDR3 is TGTGCCAGCTCTCCGGGGCACAACACTGAAGCTTTCTTT.

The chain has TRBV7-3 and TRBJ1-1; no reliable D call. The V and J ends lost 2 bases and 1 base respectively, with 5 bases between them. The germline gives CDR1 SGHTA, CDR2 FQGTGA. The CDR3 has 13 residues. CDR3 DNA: TGTGCCAGCAGCTTACAGAAGAACACTGAAGCTTTCTTT. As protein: CASSLQKNTEAFF.

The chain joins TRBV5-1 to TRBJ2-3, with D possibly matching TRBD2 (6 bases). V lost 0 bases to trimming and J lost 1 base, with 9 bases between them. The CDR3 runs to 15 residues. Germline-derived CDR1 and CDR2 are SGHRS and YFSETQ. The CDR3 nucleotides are TGCGCCAGCAGCTTGGTCGGGAGTGGCACAGATACGCAGTATTTT. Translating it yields CASSLVGSGTDTQYF.

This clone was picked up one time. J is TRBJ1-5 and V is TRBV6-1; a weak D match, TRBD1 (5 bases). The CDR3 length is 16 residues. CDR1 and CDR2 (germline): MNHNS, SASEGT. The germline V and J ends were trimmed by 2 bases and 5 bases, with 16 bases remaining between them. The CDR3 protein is CASSEMRGDYHQPQHF. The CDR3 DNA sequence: TGTGCCAGCAGTGAAATGCGGGGGGACTACCATCAGCCCCAGCATTTT.

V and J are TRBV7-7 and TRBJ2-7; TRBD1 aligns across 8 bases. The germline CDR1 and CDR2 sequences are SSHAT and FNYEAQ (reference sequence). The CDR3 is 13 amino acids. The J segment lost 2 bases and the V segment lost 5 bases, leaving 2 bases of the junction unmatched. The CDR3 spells CASSRDRTYEQYF. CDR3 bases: TGTGCCAGCAGCCGGGACAGGACCTACGAGCAGTACTTC. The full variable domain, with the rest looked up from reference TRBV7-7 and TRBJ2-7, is GAGVSQSPRYKVTKRGQDVTLRCDPISSHATLYWYQQALGQGPEFLTYFNYEAQPDKSGLPSDRFSAERPEGSISTLTIQRTEQRDSAMYRCASSRDRTYEQYFGPGTRLTVT.

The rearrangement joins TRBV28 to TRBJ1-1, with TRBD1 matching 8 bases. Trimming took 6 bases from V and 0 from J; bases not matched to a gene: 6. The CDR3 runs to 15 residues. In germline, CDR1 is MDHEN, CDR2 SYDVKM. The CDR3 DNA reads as TGTGCCAGCAGCACGCGGACAGGGATGAACACTGAAGCTTTCTTT. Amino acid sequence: CASSTRTGMNTEAFF.

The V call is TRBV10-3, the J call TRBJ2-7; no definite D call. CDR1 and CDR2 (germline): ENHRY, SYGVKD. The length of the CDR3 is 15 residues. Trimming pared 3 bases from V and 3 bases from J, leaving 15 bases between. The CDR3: CAISDPASPIYEQYF. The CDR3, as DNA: TGTGCCATCAGTGATCCAGCATCACCCATCTACGAGCAGTACTTC.

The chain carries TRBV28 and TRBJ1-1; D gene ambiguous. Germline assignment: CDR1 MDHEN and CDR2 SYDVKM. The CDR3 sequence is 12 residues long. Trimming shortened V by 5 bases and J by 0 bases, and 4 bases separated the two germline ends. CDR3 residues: CASSLMNTEAFF. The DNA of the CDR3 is TGTGCCAGCAGTCTCATGAACACTGAAGCTTTCTTT.

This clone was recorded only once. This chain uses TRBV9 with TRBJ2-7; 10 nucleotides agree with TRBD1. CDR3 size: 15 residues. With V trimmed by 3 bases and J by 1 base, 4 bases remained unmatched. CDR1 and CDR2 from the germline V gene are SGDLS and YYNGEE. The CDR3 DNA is TGTGCCAGCAGCGCCGGGACAGGGGTTTCCTACGAGCAGTACTTC. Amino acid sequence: CASSAGTGVSYEQYF.